This T cell receptor (beta chain) was profiled in a study of T cells after yellow fever vaccination. The authors made TCR cDNA by 5'RACE template switching, adding a universal primer site and UMIs. TCRdb used MiXCR to reprocess the 5' RACE reads, holding one entry per CDR3 protein. The sample has 450,000 to 550,000 distinct CDR3 sequences; 20% to 25% are singletons. Study-level findings and limits: Most primary-vaccination clones reappeared after the booster (about 95% CD4, about 88% CD8). Researchers noted that a small share of clonotypes showed up in both CD4 and CD8 compartments.

This clonotype appeared a few times. Antigen specificity is unknown. The ends lost 6 bases at V and 4 bases at J; junction bases unmatched: 7. The CDR3 runs to 15 residues. This rearrangement joins TRBV12-3 or TRBV12-4 to TRBJ1-4, with 8 bases that match TRBD1. The sequencing here drew on PBMCs, taken roughly 20 days after the first yellow fever vaccination. The TCR originated in a man aged 18 to 29 who received the YFV17D yellow fever vaccine. The CDR3 here is CASSRTGLDNEKLFF. In nucleotides, the CDR3 is TGTGCCAGCAGCAGGACAGGGCTGGATAATGAAAAACTGTTTTTT.